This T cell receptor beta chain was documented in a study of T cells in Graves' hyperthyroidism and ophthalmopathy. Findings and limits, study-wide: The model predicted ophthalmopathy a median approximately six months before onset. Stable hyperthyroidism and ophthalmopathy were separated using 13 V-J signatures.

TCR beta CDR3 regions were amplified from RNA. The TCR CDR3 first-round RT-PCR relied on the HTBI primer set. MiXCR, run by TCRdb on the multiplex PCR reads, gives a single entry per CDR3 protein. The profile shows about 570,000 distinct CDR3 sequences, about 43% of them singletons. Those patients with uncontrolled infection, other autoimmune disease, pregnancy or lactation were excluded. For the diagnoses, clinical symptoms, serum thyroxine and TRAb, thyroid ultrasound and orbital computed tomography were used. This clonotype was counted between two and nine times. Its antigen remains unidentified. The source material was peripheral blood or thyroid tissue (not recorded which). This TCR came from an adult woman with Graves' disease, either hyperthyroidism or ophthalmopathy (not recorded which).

The CDR3 bases are TGTGCCAGCAGTACCCGGGACACTGAAGCTTTCTTT. Translated: CASSTRDTEAFF. The J gene is TRBJ1-1, the V gene TRBV2; D is ambiguous. The CDR3 sequence is 12 residues long. The V and J ends lost 5 bases and 3 bases respectively, with 7 bases between them. Germline V gene sequence: CDR1 SNHLY, CDR2 FYNNEI.